These 8 T cell receptor beta chains came from one sample sequenced in a study of cytomegalovirus exposure and HLA in healthy donors. 60 Vbeta and 13 Jbeta primers were used in PCR. Some clones are missing from TCRdb's copy, which holds only in-frame ones; the method was immunoSEQ multiplex PCR. Here the sample spans 90,000 to 140,000 clones, over 12% being singletons. Source material: PBMCs. Receptor source: a female donor in good health and CMV-seronegative.

The chain uses TRBV15 and TRBJ1-1, with a weak D call TRBD1 (6 bases). The germline gives CDR1 LNHNV, CDR2 YYDKDF (reference sequence). Trimming cost V 4 bases and J 1 base, with 7 bases left between them. The length of the CDR3 is 13 residues. The CDR3 coding sequence is TGTGCCACCAGCACGGGACAGAACACTGAAGCTTTCTTT. It codes for CATSTGQNTEAFF.

The chain combines TRBV5-1 with TRBJ1-2; 9 bases match TRBD1. V lost 2 bases, J lost 5 bases, and 7 bases stayed unmatched. Looked up from germline, CDR1 is SGHRS and CDR2 is YFSETQ. This CDR3 has 15 residues. This CDR3 is CASSLTGGPSYGYTF. The CDR3 region has the DNA TGCGCCAGCAGCTTAACAGGGGGCCCATCGTATGGCTACACCTTC.

This clone was observed a handful of times. The chain joins TRBV7-6 to TRBJ2-3; D is perhaps TRBD1 (6 bases). V lost 5 bases to trimming and J lost 2 bases, with 14 bases between them. This CDR3 has 15 residues. Germline V gene sequence: CDR1 SGHVS, CDR2 FNYEAQ. In DNA form, the CDR3 reads TGTGCCAGCAGCCACAGGGTCCGCCTCACAGATACGCAGTATTTT. It yields the protein CASSHRVRLTDTQYF.

The table lists this clone with a few counts. Other DNA sequences from this sample encode an identical CDR3 as well. CDR3 nucleotide sequence: TGTGCCAGCAGCTCCTTAGCGGGAGGGCGTGATGAGCAGTTCTTC. The encoded protein is CASSSLAGGRDEQFF. The chain recombines TRBV7-9 with TRBJ2-1; 11 nucleotides agree with TRBD2. The trim removed 4 bases at V and 8 bases at J, leaving 7 bases unmatched. This CDR3 is built from 15 residues. Germline V gives CDR1 SEHNR, CDR2 FQNEAQ (reference sequence).

The chain carries TRBV14 and TRBJ2-7, with a possible D match to TRBD1 (5 bases). V lost 4 bases and J 0 bases, leaving 10 bases between the germline ends. CDR3 length: 14 residues. Per germline, CDR1 SGHDN and CDR2 FVKESK. Here the CDR3 reads CASSPQGISYEQYF. As DNA, the CDR3 is TGTGCCAGCAGCCCGCAGGGAATCTCCTACGAGCAGTACTTC.

The rearrangement links TRBV28 to TRBJ1-5; no clear D gene. Germline assignment: CDR1 MDHEN and CDR2 SYDVKM. CDR3 length: 12 amino acids. V gave up 10 bases and J gave up 4 bases, with 11 bases separating them. As DNA, the CDR3 is TGTGCCACTGGGAGAGTGAATCAGCCCCAGCATTTT. It yields the protein CATGRVNQPQHF.

This clone was recorded a few times. The chain employs TRBV15 and TRBJ2-7; 9 bases line up with TRBD1. The V and J ends lost 3 bases and 7 bases, in that order; junction bases with no gene match: 7. The CDR3 covers 14 residues. Per germline, CDR1 LNHNV and CDR2 YYDKDF (reference sequence). As DNA, the CDR3 is TGTGCCACCAGCAGTAACAGGGGGCTGGGGGAGCAGTACTTC. Protein: CATSSNRGLGEQYF.

This clone was detected a few times. This chain connects TRBV5-1 to TRBJ1-1; the D gene is possibly TRBD1 (6 bases). Germline V gives CDR1 SGHRS, CDR2 YFSETQ. The V end lost 6 bases, the J end lost 8 bases, and 17 bases lay between the germline ends. The CDR3 totals 13 residues. The CDR3 protein is CASTLGGGDEAFF. CDR3 bases: TGCGCCAGCACTCTGGGGGGGGGCGACGAAGCTTTCTTT.